The 11 T cell receptor beta chains given below trace back to one sample, sequenced in a study of technical replicates of blood from several donors. The method was immunoSEQ multiplex PCR; TCRdb's version includes in-frame clones alone and lacks a portion of them. The sample contains about 85,000 clones, about 94% of which appear only once. Sequenced: T cells isolated from PBMCs. Receptors originate from a human donor in good health.

This chain links TRBV5-1 with TRBJ2-7; 8 bases fit TRBD2. The CDR3 is 14 residues long. Trimming cost V 2 bases and J 3 bases; bases outside gene matches: 4. Germline V gene data show CDR1 as SGHRS and CDR2 as YFSETQ. The CDR3 DNA sequence: TGCGCCAGCAGCTTTAGCGGGATGGGCTACGAGCAGTACTTC. Translated, it gives CASSFSGMGYEQYF.

The chain carries TRBV6-6 and TRBJ1-4; the D is unclear. The length of the CDR3 is 16 residues. Trimming pared 5 bases from V and 0 bases from J, leaving 13 bases between. Germline loops: CDR1 MNHNY, CDR2 SVGAGI (reference sequence). The CDR3 spells CASSPPGFPTNEKLFF. As DNA, the CDR3 is TGTGCCAGCAGTCCCCCAGGCTTTCCAACTAATGAAAAACTGTTTTTT.

CDR3 in DNA: TGTGCCAGCAGCTTAAACTCGGCGGGGAAAGCCGGGGAGCTGTTTTTT. This codes for CASSLNSAGKAGELFF. This chain uses TRBV7-3 with TRBJ2-2; D might be TRBD2 (6 bases). The V gene's germline CDR1 is SGHTA and CDR2 FQGTGA. The CDR3 has 16 residues. V lost 1 base to trimming and J lost 6 bases, with 15 bases between them.

The J gene is TRBJ2-7, the V gene TRBV4-1; TRBD1 is a possible D gene (6 bases). CDR1 MGHRA and CDR2 YSYEKL come from the germline V gene. Deletions cut 4 bases from V and 7 bases from J, with 14 bases between. The CDR3 length is 13 residues. CDR3 protein: CASSRQGMREQYF. CDR3 sequence (DNA): TGCGCCAGCAGCCGGCAGGGGATGAGAGAGCAGTACTTC.

The V gene is TRBV7-6, the J gene TRBJ2-5, with 16 bases aligning to TRBD2. The germline CDR1 and CDR2 sequences are SGHVS and FNYEAQ. CDR3 size: 20 residues. Trimming at V came to 1 base and at J to 7 bases, leaving 15 bases not matched to a gene. CDR3 sequence: CASSLEGHPPGLAGGGTQYF. CDR3 sequence (DNA): TGTGCCAGCAGCTTAGAGGGACACCCTCCGGGACTAGCGGGAGGGGGGACCCAGTACTTC.

The CDR3 region is CASSEGPGQRDQPQHF. The CDR3 bases are TGTGCCAGCAGTGAAGGACCGGGACAGAGAGATCAGCCCCAGCATTTT. This chain connects TRBV2 to TRBJ1-5; 7 bases line up with TRBD1. CDR1 and CDR2 from the germline V gene are SNHLY and FYNNEI. CDR3 length: 16 residues. V trimming: 1 base; J trimming: 5 bases; junction bases outside the gene matches: 8. Complete variable domain (other parts from reference TRBV2 and TRBJ1-5): EPEVTQTPSHQVTQMGQEVILRCVPISNHLYFYWYRQILGQKVEFLVSFYNNEISEKSEIFDDQFSVERPDGSNFTLKIRSTKLEDSAMYFCASSEGPGQRDQPQHFGDGTRLSIL.

This chain links TRBV10-2 with TRBJ1-1, with D maybe TRBD1 (5 bases). V gave up 3 bases and J gave up 7 bases, with 12 bases separating them. Germline lookup yields CDR1 WSHSY and CDR2 SAAADI. CDR3 length: 13 amino acids. The CDR3 here is CASSETRVGEAFF. Written as DNA, the CDR3 is TGCGCCAGCAGTGAAACCAGGGTGGGTGAAGCTTTCTTT.

The chain combines TRBV19 with TRBJ2-7; D possibly corresponds to TRBD1 (6 bases). Trimming stripped 4 bases from V and 3 bases from J, with 19 bases between. Per germline, CDR1 LNHDA and CDR2 SQIVND (reference sequence). This CDR3 is 16 amino acids long. CDR3 sequence: CASSRRWDIENYEQYF. DNA of the CDR3: TGTGCCAGTAGTAGACGCTGGGACATCGAAAACTACGAGCAGTACTTC. The entire variable domain, with the rest obtained from reference TRBV19 and TRBJ2-7, is as follows: DGGITQSPKYLFRKEGQNVTLSCEQNLNHDAMYWYRQDPGQGLRLIYYSQIVNDFQKGDIAEGYSVSREKKESFPLTVTSAQKNPTAFYLCASSRRWDIENYEQYFGPGTRLTVT.

This clone was observed a single time. The rearrangement joins TRBV11-2 to TRBJ1-1, with 7 nucleotides matching TRBD1. Trimming at V came to 0 bases and at J to 0 bases, leaving 10 bases not matched to a gene. This CDR3 contains 18 residues. Germline V gene lookup returns CDR1 SGHAT and CDR2 FQNNGV. DNA for the CDR3: TGTGCCAGCAGCTTAGAGAGGGGGCGTTTAAGGGTGAACACTGAAGCTTTCTTT. It translates to CASSLERGRLRVNTEAFF.

The gene calls are TRBV4-1 and TRBJ2-5; tentative D call: TRBD2 (7 bases). The CDR3 totals 16 residues. Trimming removed 0 bases from V and 2 bases from J, with 13 bases in between. CDR1 MGHRA and CDR2 YSYEKL come from the germline V gene. The CDR3 region is CASSQDRAGAQETQYF. The DNA for the CDR3 is TGCGCCAGCAGCCAAGATCGGGCGGGGGCGCAAGAGACCCAGTACTTC.

There are a few counts of this clone. The chain carries TRBV27 and TRBJ1-5; the D is unclear. The V end was cut by 5 bases, the J end by 0 bases, with 11 bases between. This CDR3 has 15 amino acids. Germline V gene sequence: CDR1 MNHEY, CDR2 SMNVEV (reference sequence). The CDR3 DNA reads TGTGCCAGCAGTCCCCTAGGATCTAGCAATCAGCCCCAGCATTTT. This sequence encodes CASSPLGSSNQPQHF.